Sequencing of this T cell receptor (beta chain) was carried out in a study of shared clonotypes between healthy human individuals. The table came from immunoSEQ multiplex PCR; TCRdb's copy has only in-frame clones and leaves some out. The sample records around 690,000 clones, roughly 88% being singletons. Notes on the study in general: For naive CD4 cells, roughly 5% of clonotypes were shared across several donors.

Per germline, CDR1 MDHEN and CDR2 SYDVKM. The V end was cut by 1 base, the J end by 7 bases, with 8 bases between. CDR3 length: 13 amino acids. Comment on this clone: Its antigen is not identified. Being one base from a much bigger clone, this may be a read error. Different DNA sequences within this sample yield the same CDR3.

Sequenced input: memory CD8+ T cells from PBMCs. Subset noted: CD45RO+ cells pooled with CCR7-negative TemRA cells. V and J are TRBV28 and TRBJ1-5; a possible D gene is TRBD1 (5 bases). This sequence originates from a man between 18 and 29 years old in good health. Some clones in this sample may be carry-over from other donors' samples. The CDR3 DNA reads TGTGCCAGCAGTTTATTGAGGGGCCAGCCCCAGCATTTT. Translation: CASSLLRGQPQHF. Full variable domain (rest looked up from reference TRBV28 and TRBJ1-5): DVKVTQSSRYLVKRTGEKVFLECVQDMDHENMFWYRQDPGLGLRLIYFSYDVKMKEKGDIPEGYSVSREKKERFSLILESASTNQTSMYLCASSLLRGQPQHFGDGTRLSIL.